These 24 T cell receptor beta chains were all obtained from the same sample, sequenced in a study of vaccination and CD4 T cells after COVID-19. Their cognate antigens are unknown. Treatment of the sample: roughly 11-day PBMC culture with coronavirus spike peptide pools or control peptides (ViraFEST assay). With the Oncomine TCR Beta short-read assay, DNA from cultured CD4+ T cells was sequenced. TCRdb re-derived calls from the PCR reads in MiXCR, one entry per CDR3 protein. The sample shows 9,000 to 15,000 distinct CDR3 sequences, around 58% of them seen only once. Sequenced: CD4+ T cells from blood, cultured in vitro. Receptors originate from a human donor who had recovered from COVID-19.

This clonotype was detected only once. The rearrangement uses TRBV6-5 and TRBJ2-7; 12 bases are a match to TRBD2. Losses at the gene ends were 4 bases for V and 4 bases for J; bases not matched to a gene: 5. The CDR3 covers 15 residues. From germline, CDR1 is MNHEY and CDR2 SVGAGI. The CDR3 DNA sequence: TGTGCCAGCAGTTCAGGACTAGCGGGAAGGTACGAGCAGTACTTC. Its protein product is CASSSGLAGRYEQYF.

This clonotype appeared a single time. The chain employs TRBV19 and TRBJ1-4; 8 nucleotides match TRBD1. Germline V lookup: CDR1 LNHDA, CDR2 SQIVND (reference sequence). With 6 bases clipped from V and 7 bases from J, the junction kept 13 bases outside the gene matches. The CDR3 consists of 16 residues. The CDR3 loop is CASRTQGAQNTEKLFF. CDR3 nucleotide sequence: TGTGCCAGTAGGACCCAGGGGGCGCAGAACACTGAAAAACTGTTTTTT.

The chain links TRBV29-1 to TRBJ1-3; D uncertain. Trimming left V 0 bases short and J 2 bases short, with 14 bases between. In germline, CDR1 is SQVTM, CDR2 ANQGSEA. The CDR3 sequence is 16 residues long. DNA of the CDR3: TGCAGCGTTGAAGACCTCCGGTTAGGGACTGGAAACACCATATATTTT. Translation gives CSVEDLRLGTGNTIYF.

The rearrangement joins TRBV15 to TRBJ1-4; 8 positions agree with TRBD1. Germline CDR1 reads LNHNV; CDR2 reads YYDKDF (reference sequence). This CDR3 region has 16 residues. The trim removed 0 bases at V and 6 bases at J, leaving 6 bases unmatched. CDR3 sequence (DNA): TGTGCCACCAGCAGAGATTCCGGGACAGGTTATGAAAAACTGTTTTTT. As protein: CATSRDSGTGYEKLFF.

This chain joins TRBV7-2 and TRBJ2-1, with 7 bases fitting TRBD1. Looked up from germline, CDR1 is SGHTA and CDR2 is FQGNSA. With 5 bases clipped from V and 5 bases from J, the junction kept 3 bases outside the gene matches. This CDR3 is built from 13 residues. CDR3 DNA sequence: TGTGCCAGCAGCAGGACAGGAGACAATGAGCAGTTCTTC. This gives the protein CASSRTGDNEQFF.

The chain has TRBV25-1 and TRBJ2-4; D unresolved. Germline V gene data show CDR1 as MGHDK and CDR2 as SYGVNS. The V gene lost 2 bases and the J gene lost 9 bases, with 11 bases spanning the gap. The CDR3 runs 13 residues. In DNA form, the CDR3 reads TGTGCCAGCAGTGAACCGGCGATAGGCATTCAGTACTTC. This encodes CASSEPAIGIQYF.

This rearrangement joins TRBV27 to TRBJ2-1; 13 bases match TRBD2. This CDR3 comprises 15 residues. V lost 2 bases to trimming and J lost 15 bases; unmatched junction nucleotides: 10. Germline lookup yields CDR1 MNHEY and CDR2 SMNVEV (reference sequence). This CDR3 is CASSLDRTSGSPPFF. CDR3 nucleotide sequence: TGTGCCAGCAGTTTAGACCGGACTAGCGGGAGCCCTCCGTTCTTC.

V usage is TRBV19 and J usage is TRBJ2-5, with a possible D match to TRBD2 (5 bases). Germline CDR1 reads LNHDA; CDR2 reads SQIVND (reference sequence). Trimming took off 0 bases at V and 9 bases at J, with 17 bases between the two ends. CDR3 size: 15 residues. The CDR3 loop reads CASSIETGGWRAQYF. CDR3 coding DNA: TGTGCCAGTAGTATAGAAACTGGCGGTTGGCGGGCCCAGTACTTC.

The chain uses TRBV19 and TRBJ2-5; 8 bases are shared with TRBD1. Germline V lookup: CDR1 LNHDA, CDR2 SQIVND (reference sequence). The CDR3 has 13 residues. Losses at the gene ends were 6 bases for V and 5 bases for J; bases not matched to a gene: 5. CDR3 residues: CASSGQGVETQYF. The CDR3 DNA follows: TGTGCCAGTAGCGGACAGGGCGTTGAGACCCAGTACTTC.

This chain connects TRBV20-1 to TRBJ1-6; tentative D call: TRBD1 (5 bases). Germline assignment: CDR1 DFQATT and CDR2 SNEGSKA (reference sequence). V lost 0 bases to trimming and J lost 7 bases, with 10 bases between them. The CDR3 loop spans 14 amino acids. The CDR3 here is CSARDPGKNSPLHF. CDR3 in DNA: TGCAGTGCTAGAGATCCAGGGAAGAATTCACCCCTCCACTTT.

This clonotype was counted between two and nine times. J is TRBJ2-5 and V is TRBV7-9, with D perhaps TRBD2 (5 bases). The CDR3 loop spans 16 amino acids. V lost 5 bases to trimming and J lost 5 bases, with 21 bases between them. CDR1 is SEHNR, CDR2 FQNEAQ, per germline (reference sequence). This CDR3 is CASSTIPSSRGETQYF. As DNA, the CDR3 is TGTGCCAGCAGCACCATCCCTAGCAGTCGAGGGGAGACCCAGTACTTC.

CDR3 coding DNA: TGCGCCAGCAGCCGTACCGGGACAGGGGGCTTAAACTATGGCTACACCTTC. Its protein product is CASSRTGTGGLNYGYTF. This rearrangement joins TRBV4-1 to TRBJ1-2; TRBD1 matches at 12 bases. The CDR3 length is 17 residues. From germline, CDR1 is MGHRA and CDR2 YSYEKL. Trimming cost V 4 bases and J 2 bases; bases outside gene matches: 8.

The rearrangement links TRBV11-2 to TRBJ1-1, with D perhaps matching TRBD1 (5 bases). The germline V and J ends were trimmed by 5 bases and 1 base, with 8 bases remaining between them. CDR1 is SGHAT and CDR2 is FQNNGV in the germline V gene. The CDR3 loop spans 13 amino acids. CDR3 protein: CASSPQGNTEAFF. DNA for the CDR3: TGTGCCAGCAGCCCGCAGGGGAACACTGAAGCTTTCTTT.

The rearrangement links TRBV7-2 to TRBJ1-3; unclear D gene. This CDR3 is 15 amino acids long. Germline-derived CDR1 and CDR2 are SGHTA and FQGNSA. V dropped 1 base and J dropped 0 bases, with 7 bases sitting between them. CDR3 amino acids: CASSLDLPSGNTIYF. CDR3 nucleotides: TGTGCCAGCAGCTTAGATCTACCCTCTGGAAACACCATATATTTT.

CDR3 region: CATSRARNTPNTGELFF. The CDR3 DNA follows: TGTGCCACCAGCAGGGCGCGTAACACCCCGAACACCGGGGAGCTGTTTTTT. This chain connects TRBV15 to TRBJ2-2; D uncertain. Germline CDR1 is LNHNV and CDR2 is YYDKDF (reference sequence). V was shortened by 3 bases and J by 0 bases, with 14 bases between the two germline ends. The CDR3 has 17 amino acids.

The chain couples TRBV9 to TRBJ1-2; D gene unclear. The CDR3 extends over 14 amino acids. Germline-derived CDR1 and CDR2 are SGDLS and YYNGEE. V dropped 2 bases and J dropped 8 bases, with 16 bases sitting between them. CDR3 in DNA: TGTGCCAGCAGCGTGGATCAGGAAAACTTGGGCTACACCTTC. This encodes CASSVDQENLGYTF.

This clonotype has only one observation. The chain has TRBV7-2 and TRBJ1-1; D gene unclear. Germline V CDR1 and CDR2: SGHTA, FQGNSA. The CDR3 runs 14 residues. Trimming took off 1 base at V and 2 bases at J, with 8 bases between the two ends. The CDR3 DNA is TGTGCCAGCAGCTTAGGTCGGGGAAACACTGAAGCTTTCTTT. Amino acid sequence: CASSLGRGNTEAFF.

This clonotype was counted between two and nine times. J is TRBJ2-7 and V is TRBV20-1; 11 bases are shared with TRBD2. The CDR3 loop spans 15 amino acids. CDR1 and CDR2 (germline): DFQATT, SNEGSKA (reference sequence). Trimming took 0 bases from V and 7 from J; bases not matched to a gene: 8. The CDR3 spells CSAREATSGRIEQYF. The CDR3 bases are TGCAGTGCTAGAGAGGCAACTAGCGGGAGAATTGAGCAGTACTTC.

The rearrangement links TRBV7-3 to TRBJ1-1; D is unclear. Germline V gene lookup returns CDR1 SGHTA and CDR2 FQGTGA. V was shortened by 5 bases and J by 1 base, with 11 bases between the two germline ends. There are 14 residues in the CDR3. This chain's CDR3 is CASSPTSTNTEAFF. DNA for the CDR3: TGTGCCAGCAGCCCAACCTCAACGAACACTGAAGCTTTCTTT.

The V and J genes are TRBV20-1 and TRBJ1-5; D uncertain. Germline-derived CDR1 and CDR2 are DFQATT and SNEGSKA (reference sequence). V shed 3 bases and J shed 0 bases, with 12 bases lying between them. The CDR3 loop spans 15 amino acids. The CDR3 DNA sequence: TGCAGTGCTAGTGGCTGGCGAGATAGCAATCAGCCCCAGCATTTT. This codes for CSASGWRDSNQPQHF.

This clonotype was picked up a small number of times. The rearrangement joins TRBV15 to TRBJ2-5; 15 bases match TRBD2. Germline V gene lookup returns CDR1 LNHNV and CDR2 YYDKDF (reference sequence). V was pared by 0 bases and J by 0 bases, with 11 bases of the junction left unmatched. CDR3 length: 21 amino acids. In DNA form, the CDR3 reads TGTGCCACCAGCAGAGATACCCCAGGGACTAGCGGGAGGAGGTACCAAGAGACCCAGTACTTC. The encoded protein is CATSRDTPGTSGRRYQETQYF. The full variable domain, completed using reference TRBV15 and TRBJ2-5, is DAMVIQNPRYQVTQFGKPVTLSCSQTLNHNVMYWYQQKSSQAPKLLFHYYDKDFNNEADTPDNFQSRRPNTSFCFLDIRSPGLGDTAMYLCATSRDTPGTSGRRYQETQYFGPGTRLLVL.

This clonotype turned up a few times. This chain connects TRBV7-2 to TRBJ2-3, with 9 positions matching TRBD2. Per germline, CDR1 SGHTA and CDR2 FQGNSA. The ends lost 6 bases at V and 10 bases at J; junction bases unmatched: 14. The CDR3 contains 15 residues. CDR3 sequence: CASSPSGKGVEAQYF. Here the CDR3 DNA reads TGTGCCAGCAGTCCTAGCGGGAAAGGTGTGGAGGCGCAGTATTTT.

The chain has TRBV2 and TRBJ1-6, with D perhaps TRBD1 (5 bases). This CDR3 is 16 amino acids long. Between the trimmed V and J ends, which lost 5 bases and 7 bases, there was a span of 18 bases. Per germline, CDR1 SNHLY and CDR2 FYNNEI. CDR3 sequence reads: CASSTMGGQGNSPLHF. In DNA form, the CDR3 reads TGTGCCAGCAGTACAATGGGTGGGCAGGGAAATTCACCCCTCCACTTT.

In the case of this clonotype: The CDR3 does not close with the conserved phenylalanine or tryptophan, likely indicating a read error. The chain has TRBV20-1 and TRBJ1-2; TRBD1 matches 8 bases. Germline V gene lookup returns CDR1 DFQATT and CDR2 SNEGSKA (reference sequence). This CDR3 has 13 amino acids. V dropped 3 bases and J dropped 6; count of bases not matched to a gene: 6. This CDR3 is CSASGTTGDGYTL. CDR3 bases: TGCAGTGCTAGTGGCACGACAGGGGATGGCTACACCCTC.